This T cell receptor (beta chain) was captured in a study of T cell changes during pregnancy in multiple sclerosis. Using immunoSEQ multiplex PCR, the repertoire was profiled, and TCRdb retains in-frame clones only, with some absent. The sample has 38,000 or so clones, around nine tenths seen once. In germline, CDR1 is SEHNR, CDR2 FQNEAQ (reference sequence). The CDR3 has 14 amino acids. V was clipped by 3 bases and J by 7 bases; unmatched bases: 3. Sequences were derived from CD4+ T cells from peripheral blood mononuclear cells, sampled in the second trimester of pregnancy. This chain uses TRBV7-9 with TRBJ1-6; TRBD1 agrees at 7 bases. This receptor was obtained from a female donor in good health, enrolled as a control in a pregnancy study. CDR3 coding DNA: TGTGCCAGCAGCTTCGGGACAGACAATTCACCCCTCCACTTT. This gives the protein CASSFGTDNSPLHF.